This T cell receptor beta chain emerged from a study of OX40 agonist ivuxolimab in advanced cancers. Study overall: An anti-OX40 (CD134) antibody with agonistic activity, ivuxolimab, was administered to patients. Earlier anti-PD-1, anti-PD-L1 or anti-CTLA-4 therapy was permitted; about 39% had received some. General study results and limits: Some nonresponders additionally presented with little normalized T-cell clonal expansion. Patients who responded partially at 0.1-3.0 mg/kg showed clonal expansion ranking among the lowest.

Sequencing was performed with immunoSEQ multiplex PCR; in TCRdb, only in-frame clones are kept and a portion is missing. The sample contains tens of thousands of clones, 84% of which appear only once. Worth noting for this clone: Its matching antigen is unknown.

CDR3 length: 18 residues. This receptor was identified in an adult with an advanced solid tumor such as melanoma, head and neck, liver or kidney cancer. This rearrangement joins TRBV12-2 to TRBJ2-2; TRBD1 reflects the table's D call only, with no check against the DNA. TRBV12-2 is a known pseudogene. The sequenced sample was CD4+ or CD8+ T cells sorted from blood, obtained in a trial of the OX40 agonist ivuxolimab. The DNA for the CDR3 is TGTGCAAGTCGACTTAACGGCCAGGGACAGACGCTAACCGGGGAGCTGTTTTTT. Translation: CASRLNGQGQTLTGELFF.